This is a list of T cell receptor beta chains from one sample in a study of CD8+ T cells in alopecia areata. The table came from immunoSEQ multiplex PCR; TCRdb's copy has only in-frame clones and leaves some out. Among under 300,000 clones listed, 67% were seen once. The input for sequencing was CD4+ T cells sorted from blood, taken at week 0. The receptors here all came from a human donor with alopecia areata. CDR3s include the opening cysteine and the closing phenylalanine or tryptophan. The D gene is left open where the match is weak. A clone size is listed for some rows: how often the clone was seen (once, few, many), or a class if it is expanded.

j_call,v_call,d_call,clone_size,cdr3_aa,cdr3_nt
TRBJ2-5,TRBV29-1,NA,NA,CSVAPQETQYF,TGCAGCGTTGCCCCCCAAGAGACCCAGTACTTC
TRBJ1-5,TRBV7-9,NA,few,CASSSGGFINQPQHF,TGTGCCAGCAGTTCCGGGGGTTTCATCAATCAGCCCCAGCATTTT
TRBJ2-3,TRBV4-2,NA,few,CASSLPSTQSRTDTQYF,TGTGCCAGCAGCTTGCCTTCTACACAGTCGCGCACAGATACGCAGTATTTT
TRBJ2-5,TRBV29-1,TRBD2,NA,CSVALAGTFQETQYF,TGCAGCGTGGCACTAGCGGGCACGTTCCAAGAGACCCAGTACTTC
TRBJ1-1,TRBV20-1,NA,NA,CSASNTEAFF,TGCAGTGCTTCGAACACTGAAGCTTTCTTT
TRBJ1-4,TRBV5-4,TRBD1,NA,CASSWGQGNSEKLFF,TGTGCCAGCAGCTGGGGACAGGGAAATTCTGAAAAACTGTTTTTT
TRBJ2-7,TRBV6-4,TRBD1,once,CASSPTGVQYEQYF,TGTGCCAGCAGCCCGACAGGGGTTCAGTACGAGCAGTACTTC
TRBJ1-1,TRBV5-1,TRBD1,NA,CASSSRGLTEAFF,TGCGCCAGCAGCTCCAGGGGGCTGACTGAAGCTTTCTTT
TRBJ2-7,TRBV29-1,NA,few,CSVRLRGSGEQYF,TGCAGCGTTCGTCTGCGGGGCTCTGGCGAGCAGTACTTC
TRBJ1-2,TRBV30,TRBD1,NA,CAWSLGQGGFHYGYTF,TGTGCCTGGAGTTTGGGACAGGGCGGTTTCCACTATGGCTACACCTTC
TRBJ1-2,TRBV30,NA,NA,CAWSDLDSYGYTF,TGTGCCTGGAGTGACCTGGACAGCTATGGCTACACCTTC
TRBJ1-1,TRBV7-9,TRBD1,NA,CASSLAPDREGTEAFF,TGTGCCAGCAGCTTAGCGCCCGACAGGGAGGGCACTGAAGCTTTCTTT
TRBJ2-1,TRBV5-6,NA,many,CASSLALELNEQFF,TGTGCCAGCAGCTTGGCGTTGGAACTCAATGAGCAGTTCTTC
TRBJ1-5,TRBV18,NA,NA,CASSPNMVGRSNQPQHF,TGTGCCAGCTCACCAAACATGGTAGGGAGAAGCAATCAGCCCCAGCATTTT
TRBJ1-1,TRBV12-5,TRBD1,NA,CASGLTGGTEAFF,TGTGCTAGTGGTCTAACAGGGGGCACTGAAGCTTTCTTT
TRBJ2-3,TRBV30,NA,NA,CAWSTGRPDTQYF,TGTGCCTGGAGTACAGGACGGCCAGATACGCAGTATTTT
TRBJ2-5,TRBV7-6,NA,NA,CASSQGWETQYF,TGTGCCAGCAGCCAAGGATGGGAGACCCAGTACTTC
TRBJ1-1,TRBV4-3,NA,NA,CASSLGPPGEAFF,TGCGCCAGCAGCCTTGGACCCCCGGGAGAGGCTTTCTTT
TRBJ2-6,TRBV30,NA,NA,CAWTNSPAGANVLTF,TGTGCCTGGACAAACTCCCCGGCTGGGGCCAACGTCCTGACTTTC
TRBJ1-6,TRBV7-8,TRBD1,NA,CASSLGQVFGNNSPLHF,TGTGCCAGCAGCTTGGGACAGGTGTTTGGAAATAATTCACCCCTCCACTTT
TRBJ2-5,TRBV5-4,NA,NA,CASSAPGAQETQYF,TGTGCCAGCAGCGCACCGGGAGCCCAGGAGACCCAGTACTTC
TRBJ1-1,TRBV9,NA,few,CASSVGLDGESEAFF,TGTGCCAGCAGCGTAGGACTGGACGGAGAATCTGAAGCTTTCTTT
TRBJ1-1,TRBV5-1,NA,NA,CASSLDWGTEAFF,TGCGCCAGCAGCTTGGATTGGGGGACTGAAGCTTTCTTT
TRBJ1-5,TRBV30,NA,NA,CAWQGGGPNQPQHF,TGTGCCTGGCAGGGCGGGGGTCCCAATCAGCCCCAGCATTTT
TRBJ1-2,TRBV30,TRBD1,NA,CAWSVLAGGRGYTF,TGTGCCTGGAGTGTACTAGCAGGGGGAAGAGGCTACACCTTC
TRBJ2-7,TRBV4-1,TRBD2,NA,CASSHGTSSSEQYF,TGCGCCAGCAGCCATGGGACTAGCTCGTCCGAGCAGTACTTC
TRBJ1-5,TRBV4-3,NA,NA,CASSQEKGWGNQPQHF,TGCGCCAGCAGCCAAGAGAAGGGTTGGGGCAATCAGCCCCAGCATTTT
TRBJ1-5,TRBV27,NA,NA,CASSWTGVSNQPQHF,TGTGCCAGCAGTTGGACCGGGGTTAGCAATCAGCCCCAGCATTTT
TRBJ2-7,TRBV29-1,NA,few,CSPLPGQRDNYEQYF,TGCAGCCCCCTACCAGGTCAGCGGGACAACTACGAGCAGTACTTC
TRBJ2-1,TRBV9,NA,NA,CASSVEGDHYNEQFF,TGTGCCAGCAGCGTAGAGGGGGACCACTACAATGAGCAGTTCTTC
TRBJ1-6,TRBV7-2,NA,NA,CASRLDSLRESLHF,TGTGCCAGCAGATTGGACAGCCTACGGGAGTCCCTCCACTTT
TRBJ2-3,TRBV29-1,NA,few,CSGTLDTQYF,TGCAGCGGTACCTTAGATACGCAGTATTTT